This TCR beta chain was identified in a study of blood T cell repertoires in COVID-19. As for the study in general: The United States, Italy and Spain supplied acute and convalescent COVID-19 samples. PBMCs, B-cell-depleted T cells, or T cells provided the cDNA or gDNA that made up the material.

Trimming left V 6 bases short and J 0 bases short, with 21 bases between. The CDR3 sequence is 17 residues long. Germline CDR1 is SNHLY and CDR2 is FYNNEI. This clone was counted between two and nine times. In terms of age and location, participants ranged from roughly 18 to 89 years and lived in approximately 26 US areas. Each recovered donor of Cohort 3 presented with two negative PCRs, clearance, or symptom resolution. Repertoires were generated with immunoSEQ multiplex PCR, while TCRdb's copy carries only in-frame clones and drops some. This sample yields around 230,000 clones, of which approximately 84% are seen a single time; over 12% belongs to the top ten.

The chain uses TRBV2 and TRBJ2-7, with D possibly being TRBD1 (6 bases). The TCR was taken from a man aged 35 to 55 who had recovered from COVID-19. The sequenced sample consisted of PBMCs or T cells enriched from blood (not recorded which). The CDR3 DNA reads TGTGCCAGCAGCCCTTTGGGTGACAGGACCGGCTCCTACGAGCAGTACTTC. Translated, it gives CASSPLGDRTGSYEQYF.